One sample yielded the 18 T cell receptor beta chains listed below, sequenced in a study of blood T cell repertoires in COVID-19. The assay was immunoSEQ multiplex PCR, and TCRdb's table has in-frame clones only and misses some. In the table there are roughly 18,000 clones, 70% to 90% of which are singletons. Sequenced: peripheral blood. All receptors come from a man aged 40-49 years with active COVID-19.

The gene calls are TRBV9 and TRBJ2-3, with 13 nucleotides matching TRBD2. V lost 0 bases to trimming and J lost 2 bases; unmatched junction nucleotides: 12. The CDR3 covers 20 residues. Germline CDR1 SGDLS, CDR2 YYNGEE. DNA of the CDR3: TGTGCCAGCAGCGTAGAGGGCGGGGATGGGACTAGCGGGATCACAGATACGCAGTATTTT. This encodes CASSVEGGDGTSGITDTQYF.

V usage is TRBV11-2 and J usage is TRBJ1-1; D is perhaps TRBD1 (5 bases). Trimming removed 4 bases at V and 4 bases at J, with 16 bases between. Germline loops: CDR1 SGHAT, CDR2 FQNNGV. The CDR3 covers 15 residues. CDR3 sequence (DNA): TGTGCCAGCAGCTCGCTTGGGGGGAGGATCACTGAAGCTTTCTTT. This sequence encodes CASSSLGGRITEAFF.

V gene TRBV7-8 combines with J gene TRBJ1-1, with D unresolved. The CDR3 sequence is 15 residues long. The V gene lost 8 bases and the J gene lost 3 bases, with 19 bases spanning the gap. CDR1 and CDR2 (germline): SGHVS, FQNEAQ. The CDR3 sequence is CASGRTALRDTEAFF. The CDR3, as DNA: TGTGCCAGCGGCCGGACTGCGCTGAGGGACACTGAAGCTTTCTTT.

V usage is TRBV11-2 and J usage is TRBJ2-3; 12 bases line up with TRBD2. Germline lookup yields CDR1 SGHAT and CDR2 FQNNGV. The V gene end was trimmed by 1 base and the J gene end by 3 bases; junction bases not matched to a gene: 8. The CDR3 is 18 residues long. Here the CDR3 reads CASSLAPSGRALTDTQYF. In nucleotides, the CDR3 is TGTGCCAGCAGCTTAGCTCCTAGCGGGAGGGCCTTGACAGATACGCAGTATTTT. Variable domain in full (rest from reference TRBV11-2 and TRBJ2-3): EAGVAQSPRYKIIEKRQSVAFWCNPISGHATLYWYQQILGQGPKLLIQFQNNGVVDDSQLPKDRFSAERLKGVDSTLKIQPAKLEDSAVYLCASSLAPSGRALTDTQYFGPGTRLTVL.

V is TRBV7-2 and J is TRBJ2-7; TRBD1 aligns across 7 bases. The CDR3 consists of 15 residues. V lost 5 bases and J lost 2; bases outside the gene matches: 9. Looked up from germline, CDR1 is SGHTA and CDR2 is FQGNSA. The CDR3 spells CASSPRTGRPYEQYF. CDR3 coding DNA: TGTGCCAGCAGCCCGCGGACAGGTCGACCCTACGAGCAGTACTTC.

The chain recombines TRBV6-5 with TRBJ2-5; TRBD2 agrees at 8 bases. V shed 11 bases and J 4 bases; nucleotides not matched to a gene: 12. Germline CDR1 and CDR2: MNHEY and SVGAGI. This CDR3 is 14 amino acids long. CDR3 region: CAAAQREFPETQYF. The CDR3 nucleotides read TGTGCCGCTGCCCAGCGGGAGTTCCCAGAGACCCAGTACTTC.

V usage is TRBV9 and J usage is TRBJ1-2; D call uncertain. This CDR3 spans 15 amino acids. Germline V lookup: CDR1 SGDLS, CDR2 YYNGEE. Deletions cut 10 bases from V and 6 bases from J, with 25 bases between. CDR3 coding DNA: TGTGCCTCTACGTCGGAGATCCCAGGACTAAATGGCTACACCTTC. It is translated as CASTSEIPGLNGYTF. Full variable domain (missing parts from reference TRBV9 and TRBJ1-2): DSGVTQTPKHLITATGQRVTLRCSPRSGDLSVYWYQQSLDQGLQFLIQYYNGEERAKGNILERFSAQQFPDLHSELNLSSLELGDSALYFCASTSEIPGLNGYTFGSGTRLTVV.

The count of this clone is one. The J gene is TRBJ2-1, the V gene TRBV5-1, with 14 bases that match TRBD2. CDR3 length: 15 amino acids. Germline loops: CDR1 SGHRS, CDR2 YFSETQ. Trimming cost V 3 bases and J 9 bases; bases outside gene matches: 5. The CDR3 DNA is TGCGCCAGCAGCTCGGGGACTAGCGGGAGTACTGAGCAGTTCTTC. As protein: CASSSGTSGSTEQFF. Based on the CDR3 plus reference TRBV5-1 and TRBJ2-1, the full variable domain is KAGVTQTPRYLIKTRGQQVTLSCSPISGHRSVSWYQQTPGQGLQFLFEYFSETQRNKGNFPGRFSGRQFSNSRSEMNVSTLELGDSALYLCASSSGTSGSTEQFFGPGTRLTVL.

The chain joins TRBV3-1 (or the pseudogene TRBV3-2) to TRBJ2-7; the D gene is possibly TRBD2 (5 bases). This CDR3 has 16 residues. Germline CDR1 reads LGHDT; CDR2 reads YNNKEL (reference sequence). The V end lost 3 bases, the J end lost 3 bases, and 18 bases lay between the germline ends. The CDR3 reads CASSQSWEISIYEQYF. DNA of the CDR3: TGTGCCAGCAGCCAGAGCTGGGAGATCTCGATCTACGAGCAGTACTTC.

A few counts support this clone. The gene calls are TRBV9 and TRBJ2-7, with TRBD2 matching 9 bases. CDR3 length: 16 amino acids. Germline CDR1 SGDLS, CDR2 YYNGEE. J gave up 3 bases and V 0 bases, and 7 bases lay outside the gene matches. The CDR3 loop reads CASSVGELAGIYEQYF. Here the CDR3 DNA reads TGTGCCAGCAGCGTAGGTGAGCTAGCGGGGATCTACGAGCAGTACTTC.

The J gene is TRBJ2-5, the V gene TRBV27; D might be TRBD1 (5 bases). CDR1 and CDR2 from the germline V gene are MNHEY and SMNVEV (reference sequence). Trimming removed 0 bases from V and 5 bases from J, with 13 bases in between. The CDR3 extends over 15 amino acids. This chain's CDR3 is CASSLSSGWRETQYF. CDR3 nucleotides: TGTGCCAGCAGTTTATCGTCAGGGTGGCGGGAGACCCAGTACTTC.

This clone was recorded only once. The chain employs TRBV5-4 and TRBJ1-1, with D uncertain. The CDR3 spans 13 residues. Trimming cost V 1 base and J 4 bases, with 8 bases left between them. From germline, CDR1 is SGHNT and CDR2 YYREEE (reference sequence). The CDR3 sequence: CASSLMPGTEAFF. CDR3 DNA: TGTGCCAGCAGCTTGATGCCAGGCACTGAAGCTTTCTTT.

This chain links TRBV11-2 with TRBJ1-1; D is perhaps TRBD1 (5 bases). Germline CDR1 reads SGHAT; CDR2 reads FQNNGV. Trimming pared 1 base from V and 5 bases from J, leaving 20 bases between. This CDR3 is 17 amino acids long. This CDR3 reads CASSLGFFGQTETEAFF. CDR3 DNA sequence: TGTGCCAGCAGCTTAGGTTTTTTTGGACAAACAGAGACTGAAGCTTTCTTT.

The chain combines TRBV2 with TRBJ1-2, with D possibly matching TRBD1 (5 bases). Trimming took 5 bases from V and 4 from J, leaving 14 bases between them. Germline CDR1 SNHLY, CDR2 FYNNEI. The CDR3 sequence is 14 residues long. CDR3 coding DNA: TGTGCCAGCAGTACTAAGACAGCGGGCTATGGCTACACCTTC. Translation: CASSTKTAGYGYTF. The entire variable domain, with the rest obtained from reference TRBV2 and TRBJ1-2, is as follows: EPEVTQTPSHQVTQMGQEVILRCVPISNHLYFYWYRQILGQKVEFLVSFYNNEISEKSEIFDDQFSVERPDGSNFTLKIRSTKLEDSAMYFCASSTKTAGYGYTFGSGTRLTVV.

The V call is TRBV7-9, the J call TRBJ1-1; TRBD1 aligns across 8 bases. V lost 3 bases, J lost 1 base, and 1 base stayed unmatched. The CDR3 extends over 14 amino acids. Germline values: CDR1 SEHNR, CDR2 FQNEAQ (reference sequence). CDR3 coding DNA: TGTGCCAGCAGCTTCACAGGGGGGAACACTGAAGCTTTCTTT. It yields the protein CASSFTGGNTEAFF.

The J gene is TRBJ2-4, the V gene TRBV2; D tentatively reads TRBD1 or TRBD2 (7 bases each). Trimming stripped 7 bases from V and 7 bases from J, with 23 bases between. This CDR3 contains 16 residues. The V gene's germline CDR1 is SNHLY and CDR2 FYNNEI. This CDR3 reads CASMEASGSGGNIQYF. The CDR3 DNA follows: TGTGCCAGCATGGAAGCTAGCGGCTCAGGGGGGAACATTCAGTACTTC.

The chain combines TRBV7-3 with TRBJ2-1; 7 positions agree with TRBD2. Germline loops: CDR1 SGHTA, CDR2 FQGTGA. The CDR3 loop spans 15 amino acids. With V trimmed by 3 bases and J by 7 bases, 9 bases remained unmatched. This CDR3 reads CASSFFAAGVNEQFF. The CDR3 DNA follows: TGTGCCAGCAGCTTCTTCGCCGCGGGAGTTAATGAGCAGTTCTTC.

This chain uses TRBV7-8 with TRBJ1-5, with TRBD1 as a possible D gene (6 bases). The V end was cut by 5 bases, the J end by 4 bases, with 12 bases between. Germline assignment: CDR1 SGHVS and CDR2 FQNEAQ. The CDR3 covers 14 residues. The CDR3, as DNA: TGTGCCAGCAGCCCCCAACAGGGAAATCAGCCCCAGCATTTT. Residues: CASSPQQGNQPQHF.